Shown below are 5 T cell receptor beta chains from a single sample sequenced in a study of blood T cell repertoires in COVID-19. The repertoire was sequenced with immunoSEQ multiplex PCR; TCRdb's copy has only in-frame clones and lacks some. The table records 200,000 to 250,000 clones, about 83% of them present only once. Sequencing was carried out using peripheral blood. These receptor sequences come from a woman aged 30 to 39 with COVID-19, enrolled during active disease.

The chain recombines TRBV15 with TRBJ2-3; 7 nucleotides line up with TRBD1. The CDR3 spans 14 residues. J lost 2 bases, V lost 4 bases, and 3 bases had no gene match. Germline lookup yields CDR1 LNHNV and CDR2 YYDKDF (reference sequence). CDR3 coding DNA: TGTGCCACCAGCAAAGGGGGCTACACAGATACGCAGTATTTT. The encoded protein is CATSKGGYTDTQYF.

This clone was seen a single time. V and J are TRBV7-3 and TRBJ2-1, with TRBD2 matching over 13 bases. The germline V gene encodes CDR1 SGHTA and CDR2 FQGTGA. The CDR3 loop spans 17 amino acids. V gave up 3 bases and J gave up 5 bases; unmatched junction bases: 7. The CDR3 nucleotides are TGTGCCAGCAGCTTGAATTCAGGACTAGCGGGGGACAATGAGCAGTTCTTC. Its translation is CASSLNSGLAGDNEQFF.

V usage is TRBV19 and J usage is TRBJ1-2; 9 nucleotides match TRBD1. CDR3 length equals 14 residues. With V trimmed by 6 bases and J by 4 bases, 6 bases remained unmatched. The germline gives CDR1 LNHDA, CDR2 SQIVND (reference sequence). CDR3 coding DNA: TGTGCCAGTAGAAGACAGGGGGGGTCCTATGGCTACACCTTC. Its protein product is CASRRQGGSYGYTF.

The gene calls are TRBV5-5 and TRBJ1-3; 8 nucleotides agree with TRBD1. Per germline, CDR1 SGHKS and CDR2 YYEKEE (reference sequence). Trimming took 3 bases from V and 3 from J; bases not matched to a gene: 2. The CDR3 is 14 amino acids. The CDR3 coding sequence is TGTGCCAGCAGCTCCACAGGGGGTGGAAACACCATATATTTT. Translated, it gives CASSSTGGGNTIYF.

The chain combines TRBV9 with TRBJ1-1, with TRBD1 as a possible D gene (6 bases). V was cut by 2 bases and J by 4 bases, with 12 bases left in between. The CDR3 has 14 amino acids. Germline lookup yields CDR1 SGDLS and CDR2 YYNGEE. CDR3 DNA sequence: TGTGCCAGCAGCGTTACAGGGTTGGGCACTGAAGCTTTCTTT. The encoded protein is CASSVTGLGTEAFF.